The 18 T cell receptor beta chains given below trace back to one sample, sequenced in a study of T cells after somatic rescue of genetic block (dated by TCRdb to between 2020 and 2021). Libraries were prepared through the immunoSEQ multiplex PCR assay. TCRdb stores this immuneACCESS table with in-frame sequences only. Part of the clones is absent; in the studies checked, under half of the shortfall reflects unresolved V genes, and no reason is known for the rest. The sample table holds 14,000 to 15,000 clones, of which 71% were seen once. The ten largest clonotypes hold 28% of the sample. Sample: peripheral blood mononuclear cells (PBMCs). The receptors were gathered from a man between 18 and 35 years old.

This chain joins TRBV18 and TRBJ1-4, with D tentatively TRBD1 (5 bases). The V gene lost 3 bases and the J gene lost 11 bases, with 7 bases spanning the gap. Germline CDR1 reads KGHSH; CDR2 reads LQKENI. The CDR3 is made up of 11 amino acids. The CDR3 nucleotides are TGTGCCAGCTCACCGGGGGACAAACTGTTTTTT. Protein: CASSPGDKLFF.

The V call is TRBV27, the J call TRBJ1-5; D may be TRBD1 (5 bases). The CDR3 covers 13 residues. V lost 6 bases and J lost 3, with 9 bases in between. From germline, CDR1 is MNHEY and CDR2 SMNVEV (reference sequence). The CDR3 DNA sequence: TGTGCCAGCAGCCGACAGTTCAATCAGCCCCAGCATTTT. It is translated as CASSRQFNQPQHF.

CDR3 in amino acids: CAISEVQNTEAFF. The CDR3 nucleotides read TGTGCCATCAGTGAAGTACAGAACACTGAAGCTTTCTTT. The chain recombines TRBV10-3 with TRBJ1-1; D is ambiguous. Germline V lookup: CDR1 ENHRY, CDR2 SYGVKD. The CDR3 covers 13 residues. V gave up 3 bases and J gave up 1 base, with 6 bases separating them.

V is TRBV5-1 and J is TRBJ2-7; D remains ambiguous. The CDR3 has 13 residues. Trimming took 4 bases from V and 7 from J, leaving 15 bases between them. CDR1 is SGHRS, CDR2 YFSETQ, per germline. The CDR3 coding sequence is TGCGCCAGCAGCCACCCGGGTCTGGGAGAGCAGTACTTC. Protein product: CASSHPGLGEQYF.

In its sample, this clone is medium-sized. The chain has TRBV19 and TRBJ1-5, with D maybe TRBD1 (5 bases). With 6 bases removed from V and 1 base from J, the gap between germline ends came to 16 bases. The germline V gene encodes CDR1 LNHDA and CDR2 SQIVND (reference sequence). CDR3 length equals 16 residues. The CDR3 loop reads CASRPQTGWSNQPQHF. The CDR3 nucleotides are TGTGCCAGTAGACCTCAAACAGGTTGGAGCAATCAGCCCCAGCATTTT.

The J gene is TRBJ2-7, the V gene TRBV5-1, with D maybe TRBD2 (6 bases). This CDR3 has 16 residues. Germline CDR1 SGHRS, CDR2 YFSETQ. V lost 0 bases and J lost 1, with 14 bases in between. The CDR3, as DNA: TGCGCCAGCAGCTTGGATCGGGGGAAGAGTTCCTACGAGCAGTACTTC. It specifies CASSLDRGKSSYEQYF.

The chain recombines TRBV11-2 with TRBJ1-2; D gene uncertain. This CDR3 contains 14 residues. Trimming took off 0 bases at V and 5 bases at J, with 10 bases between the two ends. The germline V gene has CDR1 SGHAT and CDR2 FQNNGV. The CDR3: CASSLDPGVYGYTF. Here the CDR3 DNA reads TGTGCCAGCAGCTTAGACCCGGGAGTTTATGGCTACACCTTC.

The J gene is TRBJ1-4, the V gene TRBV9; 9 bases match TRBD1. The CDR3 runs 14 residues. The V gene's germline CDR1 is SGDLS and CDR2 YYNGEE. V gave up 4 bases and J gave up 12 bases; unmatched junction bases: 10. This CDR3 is CASSPLGTGIELFF. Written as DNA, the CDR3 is TGTGCCAGCAGCCCGCTAGGGACAGGGATCGAACTGTTTTTT.

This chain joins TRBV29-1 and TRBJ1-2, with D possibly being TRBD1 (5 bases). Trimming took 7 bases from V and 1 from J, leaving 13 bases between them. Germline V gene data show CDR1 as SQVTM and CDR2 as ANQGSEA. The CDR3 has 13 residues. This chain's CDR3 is CSAHRGGNYGYTF. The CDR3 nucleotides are TGCAGCGCCCATCGGGGGGGTAACTATGGCTACACCTTC.

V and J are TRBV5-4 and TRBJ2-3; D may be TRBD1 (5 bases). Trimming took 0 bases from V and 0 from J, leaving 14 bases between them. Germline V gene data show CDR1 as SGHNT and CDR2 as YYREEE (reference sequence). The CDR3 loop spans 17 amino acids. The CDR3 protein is CASSLALRQSSTDTQYF. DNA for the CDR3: TGTGCCAGCAGCTTGGCCCTACGACAGTCTAGCACAGATACGCAGTATTTT.

This chain's CDR3 is CASSRITETDGYTF. CDR3 nucleotide sequence: TGTGCCAGCAGCCGAATTACAGAGACCGATGGCTACACCTTC. The chain joins TRBV11-2 to TRBJ1-2; D gene uncertain. This CDR3 is built from 14 residues. The ends were cut back, 5 bases at V and 6 bases at J, with 16 bases in the middle. Germline assignment: CDR1 SGHAT and CDR2 FQNNGV.

CDR3 protein: CAWSRIAVQETQYF. The CDR3 nucleotides read TGTGCCTGGAGTCGAATAGCGGTCCAAGAGACCCAGTACTTC. The chain couples TRBV30 to TRBJ2-5, with D tentatively TRBD2 (6 bases). The CDR3 totals 14 residues. V was clipped by 2 bases and J by 1 base, with 11 bases between them. Germline V gene data show CDR1 as GTSNPN and CDR2 as SVGIG (reference sequence).

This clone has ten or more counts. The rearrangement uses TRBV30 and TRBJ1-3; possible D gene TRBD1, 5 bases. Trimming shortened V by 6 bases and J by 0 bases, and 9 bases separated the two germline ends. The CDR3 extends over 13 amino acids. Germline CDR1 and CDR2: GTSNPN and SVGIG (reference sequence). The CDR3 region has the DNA TGTGCCTGCCAGGGCTTCTCTGGAAACACCATATATTTT. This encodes CACQGFSGNTIYF.

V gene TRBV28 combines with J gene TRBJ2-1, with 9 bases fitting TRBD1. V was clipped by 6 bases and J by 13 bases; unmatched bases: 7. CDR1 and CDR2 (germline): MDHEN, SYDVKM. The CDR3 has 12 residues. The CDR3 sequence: CASRGTGSLQFF. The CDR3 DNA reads TGTGCCAGCAGGGGGACAGGGAGCCTCCAGTTCTTC.

The CDR3 is CASSPLNEQFF. The CDR3 DNA reads as TGTGCCAGCTCACCACTCAATGAGCAGTTCTTC. J is TRBJ2-1 and V is TRBV18; D unresolved. CDR1 and CDR2 from the germline V gene are KGHSH and LQKENI. CDR3 length equals 11 residues. V was cut by 1 base and J by 6 bases, with 1 base left in between. The complete variable domain, with remaining parts taken from reference TRBV18 and TRBJ2-1, reads NAGVMQNPRHLVRRRGQEARLRCSPMKGHSHVYWYRQLPEEGLKFMVYLQKENIIDESGMPKERFSAEFPKEGPSILRIQQVVRGDSAAYFCASSPLNEQFFGPGTRLTVL.

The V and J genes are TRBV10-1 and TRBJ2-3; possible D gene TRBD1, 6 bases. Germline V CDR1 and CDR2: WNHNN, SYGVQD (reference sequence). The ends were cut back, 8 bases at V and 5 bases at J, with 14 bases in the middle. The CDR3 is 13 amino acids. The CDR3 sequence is CASLEGVGDTQYF. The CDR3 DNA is TGCGCCAGCCTTGAGGGGGTTGGAGATACGCAGTATTTT.

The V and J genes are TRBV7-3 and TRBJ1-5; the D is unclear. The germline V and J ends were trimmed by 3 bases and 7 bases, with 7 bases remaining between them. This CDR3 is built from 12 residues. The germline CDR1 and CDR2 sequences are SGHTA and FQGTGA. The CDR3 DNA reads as TGTGCCAGCAGCTTCGGAACCCAGCCCCAGCATTTT. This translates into CASSFGTQPQHF.

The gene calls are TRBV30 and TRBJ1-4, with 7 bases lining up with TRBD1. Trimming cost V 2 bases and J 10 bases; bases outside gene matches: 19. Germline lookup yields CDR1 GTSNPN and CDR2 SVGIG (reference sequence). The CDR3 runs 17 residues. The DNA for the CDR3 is TGTGCCTGGAGTACTACTTCACCGGGGACAGTGTTCGGAAAACTGTTTTTT. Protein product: CAWSTTSPGTVFGKLFF.